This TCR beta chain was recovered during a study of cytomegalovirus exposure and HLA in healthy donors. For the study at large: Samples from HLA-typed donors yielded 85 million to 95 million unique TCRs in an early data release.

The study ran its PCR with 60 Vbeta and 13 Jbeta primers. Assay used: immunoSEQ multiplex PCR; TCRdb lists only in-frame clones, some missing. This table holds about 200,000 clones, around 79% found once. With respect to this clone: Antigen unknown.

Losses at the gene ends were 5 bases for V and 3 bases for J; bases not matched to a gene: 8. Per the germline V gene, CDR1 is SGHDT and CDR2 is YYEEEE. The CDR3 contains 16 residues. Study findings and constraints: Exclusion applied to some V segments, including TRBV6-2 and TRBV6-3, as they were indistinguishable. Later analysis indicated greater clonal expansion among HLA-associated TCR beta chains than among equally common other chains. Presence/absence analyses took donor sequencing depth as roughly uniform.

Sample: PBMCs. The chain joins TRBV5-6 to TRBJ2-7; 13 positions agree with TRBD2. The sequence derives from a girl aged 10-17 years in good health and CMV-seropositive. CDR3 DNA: TGTGCCAGCAGAAATCCCGGGACTAGCGGGGTCTACGAGCAGTACTTC. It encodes CASRNPGTSGVYEQYF.